This entry lists 27 T cell receptor beta chains sequenced from one sample in a study of beta chain features in type 1 diabetes. These receptors' antigens are unknown. Every isolated RNA sample was fully reverse transcribed, so sequencing captured expressed TCRB transcripts. Sequencing used immunoSEQ multiplex PCR; TCRdb keeps in-frame clones, though not all of them. This table has about 260,000 clones, roughly 22% appearing once. Study-wide points: Moderate but significant shortening of TCRB CDR3s was recorded in all four CD4+ subsets from Type 1 diabetes patients.

Sequencing was done on a sample of naive CD4+ T cells from blood. The receptors derive from a woman aged 40 to 50 with type 1 diabetes.

The chain carries TRBV9 and TRBJ2-5; D may be TRBD1 (5 bases). The CDR3 is 15 amino acids. Germline V gene lookup returns CDR1 SGDLS and CDR2 YYNGEE. The V end lost 0 bases, the J end lost 5 bases, and 14 bases lay between the germline ends. The CDR3: CASSVEPGWSETQYF. In nucleotides, the CDR3 is TGTGCCAGCAGCGTAGAGCCAGGGTGGTCCGAGACCCAGTACTTC.

This clone was picked up a small number of times. The V call is TRBV6-5, the J call TRBJ1-1; TRBD1 agrees at 10 bases. V lost 0 bases and J lost 11; bases outside the gene matches: 6. CDR1 and CDR2 (germline): MNHEY, SVGAGI. This CDR3 has 14 residues. CDR3 region: CASSYSGTGDSAFF. Here the CDR3 DNA reads TGTGCCAGCAGTTACTCGGGGACAGGGGACTCGGCTTTCTTT.

This clone has just a few counts. The chain couples TRBV5-1 to TRBJ2-5, with 12 bases that match TRBD2. Unmatched junction bases numbered 12, after V lost 4 bases and J lost 5 bases. The CDR3 extends over 17 amino acids. CDR1 is SGHRS, CDR2 YFSETQ, per germline. The CDR3: CASSPGLAGSRGETQYF. The CDR3 nucleotides are TGCGCCAGCAGCCCCGGACTAGCGGGATCCCGGGGGGAGACCCAGTACTTC.

The chain is built from TRBV6-6 and TRBJ1-5; weak D call: TRBD1 (6 bases). V lost 6 bases to trimming and J lost 0 bases, with 15 bases between them. Germline V lookup: CDR1 MNHNY, CDR2 SVGAGI (reference sequence). The CDR3 runs to 16 residues. CDR3 sequence: CASSPQDSHSNQPQHF. In nucleotides, the CDR3 is TGTGCCAGCAGCCCTCAGGACAGCCATAGCAATCAGCCCCAGCATTTT.

The gene calls are TRBV19 and TRBJ2-7; 10 bases map to TRBD1. Trimming took 7 bases from V and 6 from J; bases not matched to a gene: 15. CDR3 length: 16 residues. CDR1 LNHDA and CDR2 SQIVND come from the germline V gene (reference sequence). CDR3 DNA sequence: TGTGCCAGTACCCCCCTCCCCGGGACAGGGGATTCCGAGCAGTACTTC. Its translation is CASTPLPGTGDSEQYF.

V usage is TRBV5-1 and J usage is TRBJ2-7; D possibly corresponds to TRBD1 (6 bases). V lost 3 bases and J lost 7, with 11 bases in between. Per the germline V gene, CDR1 is SGHRS and CDR2 is YFSETQ. This CDR3 is built from 12 residues. The CDR3 reads CASSSTGNEQYF. DNA for the CDR3: TGCGCCAGCAGCTCCACAGGGAATGAGCAGTACTTC.

The V gene is TRBV14, the J gene TRBJ1-2; maybe TRBD1 (5 bases). CDR1 SGHDN and CDR2 FVKESK come from the germline V gene. CDR3 size: 14 residues. The V and J ends lost 1 base and 4 bases respectively, with 10 bases between them. The CDR3 spells CASSQVDSFYGYTF. The CDR3, as DNA: TGTGCCAGCAGCCAAGTCGACAGCTTCTATGGCTACACCTTC.

This clone was detected a few times. The identical CDR3 is also encoded by other nucleotide sequences in the sample. CDR3 region: CASSPGQGRNQPQHF. DNA for the CDR3: TGTGCCAGCAGCCCCGGACAGGGTAGGAATCAGCCCCAGCATTTT. This rearrangement joins TRBV7-9 to TRBJ1-5, with TRBD1 matching 8 bases. The CDR3 runs 15 residues. V shed 5 bases and J 4 bases; nucleotides not matched to a gene: 7. Germline CDR1 SEHNR, CDR2 FQNEAQ (reference sequence).

This clone was counted once. The chain has TRBV7-9 and TRBJ2-1; 7 bases match TRBD2. Germline V lookup: CDR1 SEHNR, CDR2 FQNEAQ (reference sequence). V lost 5 bases and J lost 5; bases outside the gene matches: 9. CDR3 length: 15 amino acids. In nucleotides, the CDR3 is TGTGCCAGCAGCATTCACCGGGAGGTCAACAATGAGCAGTTCTTC. Amino acids: CASSIHREVNNEQFF.

The V call is TRBV11-2, the J call TRBJ1-2; no clear D. CDR1 is SGHAT and CDR2 is FQNNGV in the germline V gene. The CDR3 is 13 amino acids. V gave up 5 bases and J gave up 9 bases, with 16 bases separating them. The CDR3 here is CASSPSGERRYTF. CDR3 bases: TGTGCCAGCAGCCCCTCTGGGGAGAGGCGCTACACCTTC.

This clone was seen more than once but under ten times. V is TRBV9 and J is TRBJ1-2; TRBD1 matches 9 bases. Germline loops: CDR1 SGDLS, CDR2 YYNGEE. V dropped 4 bases and J dropped 2; count of bases not matched to a gene: 6. The CDR3 is made up of 15 amino acids. CDR3 coding DNA: TGTGCCAGCAGCCCCGACAGGGGGGTAAACTATGGCTACACCTTC. This codes for CASSPDRGVNYGYTF.

This clone has only a few counts. The chain has TRBV29-1 and TRBJ2-7; 11 bases agree with TRBD1. The CDR3 is made up of 14 amino acids. Germline CDR1 is SQVTM and CDR2 is ANQGSEA. The V and J ends lost 2 bases and 7 bases, in that order; junction bases with no gene match: 7. The CDR3 sequence is CSVELGQGAEEQYF. CDR3 coding DNA: TGCAGCGTTGAATTAGGACAGGGGGCAGAAGAGCAGTACTTC.

This clone was observed a handful of times. The chain employs TRBV7-9 and TRBJ1-1; unclear D gene. This CDR3 comprises 13 residues. In germline, CDR1 is SEHNR, CDR2 FQNEAQ (reference sequence). With 1 base removed from V and 1 base from J, the gap between germline ends came to 4 bases. The CDR3 coding sequence is TGTGCCAGCAGCTTAGTCGGGAACACTGAAGCTTTCTTT. It is translated as CASSLVGNTEAFF.

The genes are TRBV6-5 and TRBJ2-1; a weak D match, TRBD1 (6 bases). Trimming pared 6 bases from V and 6 bases from J, leaving 15 bases between. Germline-derived CDR1 and CDR2 are MNHEY and SVGAGI. The CDR3 totals 14 residues. The CDR3 nucleotides are TGTGCCAGCAGACCCCTCACAGGGCGCAATGAGCAGTTCTTC. It translates to CASRPLTGRNEQFF.

This clone occurred a few times. V gene TRBV29-1 combines with J gene TRBJ2-5; 10 nucleotides line up with TRBD1. The germline gives CDR1 SQVTM, CDR2 ANQGSEA. The V gene end was trimmed by 4 bases and the J gene end by 0 bases; junction bases not matched to a gene: 5. This CDR3 comprises 15 residues. The CDR3 region is CSVGSGQGNQETQYF. The CDR3 region has the DNA TGCAGCGTTGGATCGGGACAGGGGAACCAAGAGACCCAGTACTTC.

This clone was counted between two and nine times. The chain has TRBV7-2 and TRBJ1-2; D possibly corresponds to TRBD1 (6 bases). This CDR3 has 16 amino acids. Germline V gene lookup returns CDR1 SGHTA and CDR2 FQGNSA. V was pared by 5 bases and J by 8 bases, with 24 bases between. The CDR3 DNA reads TGTGCCAGCAGCGTTTCCTACTTTTCGGGGGGCGACGGCTACACCTTC. It specifies CASSVSYFSGGDGYTF.

This clone was counted only a few times. The J gene is TRBJ2-5, the V gene TRBV2; TRBD1 matches 12 bases. Germline CDR1 is SNHLY and CDR2 is FYNNEI. The CDR3 contains 15 residues. The junction had 7 bases not matched to a gene; V was cut back by 6 bases and J by 5 bases. This CDR3 reads CASSRDRGRQETQYF. Here the CDR3 DNA reads TGTGCCAGCAGCCGGGACAGGGGGCGTCAGGAGACCCAGTACTTC.

This clone was seen more than once but under ten times. The rearrangement uses TRBV5-1 and TRBJ1-1; 7 bases fit TRBD1. The junction had 13 bases not matched to a gene; V was cut back by 4 bases and J by 10 bases. The V gene's germline CDR1 is SGHRS and CDR2 YFSETQ. This CDR3 contains 14 residues. CDR3: CASSDGTVGQGAFF. CDR3 nucleotide sequence: TGCGCCAGCAGCGACGGGACAGTTGGCCAAGGAGCTTTCTTT.

This clone occurred a few times. The V call is TRBV9, the J call TRBJ2-6; possible D gene TRBD1, 6 bases. Trimming shortened V by 0 bases and J by 0 bases, and 10 bases separated the two germline ends. The V gene's germline CDR1 is SGDLS and CDR2 YYNGEE. The CDR3 spans 17 residues. The CDR3 DNA reads as TGTGCCAGCAGCGTAGCTACAGGGTACTCTGGGGCCAACGTCCTGACTTTC. Translation: CASSVATGYSGANVLTF.

The J gene is TRBJ2-7, the V gene TRBV4-1, with 7 bases fitting TRBD1. This CDR3 spans 15 amino acids. J gave up 3 bases and V 2 bases, and 7 bases lay outside the gene matches. CDR1 and CDR2 from the germline V gene are MGHRA and YSYEKL. The CDR3 region has the DNA TGCGCCAGCAGCCAATTGCCACAGGGGATCTACGAGCAGTACTTC. This encodes CASSQLPQGIYEQYF.

V gene TRBV27 combines with J gene TRBJ2-2, with TRBD2 identical over 9 bases. The V and J ends lost 3 bases and 3 bases, in that order; junction bases with no gene match: 5. This CDR3 has 16 amino acids. The germline CDR1 and CDR2 sequences are MNHEY and SMNVEV (reference sequence). The CDR3 DNA reads as TGTGCCAGCAGTTTGCGGCTAGCGGGACACACCGGGGAGCTGTTTTTT. Translating it yields CASSLRLAGHTGELFF.

V usage is TRBV5-6 and J usage is TRBJ1-5; tentatively, D is TRBD1 (5 bases). With 4 bases removed from V and 3 bases from J, the gap between germline ends came to 11 bases. The CDR3 sequence is 14 residues long. Germline V gene sequence: CDR1 SGHDT, CDR2 YYEEEE. This CDR3 is CASSAGRPNQPQHF. The CDR3 DNA reads TGTGCCAGCAGCGCGGGACGGCCCAATCAGCCCCAGCATTTT.

This clone was seen a handful of times. This chain joins TRBV30 and TRBJ1-2; 9 bases align to TRBD1. The CDR3 spans 12 residues. Germline V gene sequence: CDR1 GTSNPN, CDR2 SVGIG (reference sequence). Trimming cost V 7 bases and J 3 bases; bases outside gene matches: 3. The CDR3 protein is CASDRGDYGYTF. The CDR3 nucleotides read TGTGCCTCTGACAGGGGGGACTATGGCTACACCTTC.

The J gene is TRBJ2-1, the V gene TRBV18, with 13 bases fitting TRBD2. Unmatched junction bases numbered 11, after V lost 1 base and J lost 8 bases. The CDR3 has 18 amino acids. Germline CDR1 reads KGHSH; CDR2 reads LQKENI. The CDR3, as DNA: TGTGCCAGCTCACCACGGGTAACTAGCGGGAGGGCCGGCGATGAGCAGTTCTTC. Translating it yields CASSPRVTSGRAGDEQFF.

The chain couples TRBV4-3 to TRBJ1-2, with D maybe TRBD1 (5 bases). V dropped 0 bases and J dropped 4 bases, with 12 bases sitting between them. From germline, CDR1 is LGHNA and CDR2 YSLEER. This CDR3 has 15 amino acids. CDR3: CASSQELTGSYGYTF. The CDR3 DNA is TGCGCCAGCAGCCAAGAGTTAACAGGCAGCTATGGCTACACCTTC.

This chain joins TRBV4-3 and TRBJ2-7; D ambiguous. Per the germline V gene, CDR1 is LGHNA and CDR2 is YSLEER. Trimming shortened V by 4 bases and J by 7 bases, and 14 bases separated the two germline ends. This CDR3 comprises 13 residues. The CDR3 protein is CASSRSTTREQYF. Here the CDR3 DNA reads TGCGCCAGCAGCCGAAGTACGACGAGGGAGCAGTACTTC.

In its sample, this clone was seen a few times. The CDR3 sequence: CSVGTVEAFF. CDR3 coding DNA: TGCAGCGTTGGTACGGTTGAAGCTTTCTTT. The J gene is TRBJ1-1, the V gene TRBV29-1; D remains ambiguous. Germline V gene sequence: CDR1 SQVTM, CDR2 ANQGSEA. Between the trimmed V and J ends, which lost 4 bases and 7 bases, there was a span of 7 bases. This CDR3 spans 10 amino acids.